This T cell receptor beta chain stems from a study of T cells expressing NK-cell markers. CDR1 is KGHDR, CDR2 SFDVKD, per germline. This CDR3 has 15 amino acids. TCRdb re-called the 5' RACE reads and shows each CDR3 protein once, DNA omitted. The data show about 400,000 distinct CDR3 sequences, and the top ten clones hold about 10%. Points on this clonotype: The antigen is not known.

Whole-study results and caveats: CD8+ T cells in more than five donors included dominant NKG2C+ clonotypes at about 1.0-8%.

The sample consisted of blood T cells: a sorted CD56 or NKG2C T cell subset, CD4+ or CD8+ T cells, or bulk PBMC T cells (not recorded which). V and J are TRBV24-1 and TRBJ2-5; TCRdb's D gene call, TRBD2, goes unchecked for lack of DNA. The sequence was obtained from a woman in her forties or fifties in good health. This CDR3 is CATSDGRSGQETQYF.